This T cell receptor (beta chain) was identified during a study of shared clonotypes between healthy human individuals. The CDR3 is 15 residues long. V was pared by 3 bases and J by 3 bases, with 4 bases of the junction left unmatched. From germline, CDR1 is SNHLY and CDR2 FYNNEI. Points from the study as a whole: Sampling included only blood; tissue repertoires likely differ. Sorted-subset sequencing was shown by rarefaction to be incomplete despite large depth. Clonotype sharing among the donors was expected to vary with sequencing depth.

TCRdb keeps only in-frame clones here, not all; method: immunoSEQ multiplex PCR. The sample has just under 350,000 clones; roughly 80% are singletons. With regard to this clone: Its target is not known.

The V and J genes are TRBV2 and TRBJ2-1, with 8 bases that match TRBD2. The sequence derives from a man aged 25-40 years in good health. Material: memory CD4+ T cells sorted from blood. The subset is: CD45RA-negative fraction. The CDR3 sequence: CASSEISGDYNEQFF. The CDR3 DNA is TGTGCCAGCAGTGAGATTAGCGGGGACTACAATGAGCAGTTCTTC.